The rows below give T cell receptor beta chains drawn from one sample of a study of cytomegalovirus exposure and HLA in healthy donors. Sequencing was performed with immunoSEQ multiplex PCR; in TCRdb, only in-frame clones are kept and a portion is missing. The sample shows under 200,000 clones, about 80% of them seen only once. The material sequenced was PBMCs. These receptor sequences come from a man younger than 45 in good health and CMV-seronegative. The CDR3 runs from the conserved cysteine through the conserved F or W. The D gene is left open where the match is weak. The size entry is marked missing in some rows and otherwise reads once, few, many or a size class.

d_call j_call clone_size v_call cdr3_nt cdr3_aa
- TRBJ2-5 few TRBV4-3 TGCGCCAGCAGCCAAGAAGCACGCAGGGAGACCCAGTACTTC CASSQEARRETQYF
- TRBJ1-4 - TRBV28 TGTGCCAGCAGAATTACAGGGCCCACTAATGAAAAACTGTTTTTT CASRITGPTNEKLFF
- TRBJ2-1 - TRBV6-5 TGTGCCAGCAGTCTCGGGAGTGAGCAGTTCTTC CASSLGSEQFF
TRBD1 TRBJ1-2 - TRBV6-5 TGTGCCATCGAATCGGGACAGCATGGCTACACCTTC CAIESGQHGYTF
- TRBJ1-3 - TRBV10-1 TGCGCCAGCAGGGCGGGGTCCTCTGGAAACACCATATATTTT CASRAGSSGNTIYF
TRBD2 TRBJ2-7 - TRBV10-2 TGCGCCAGCAGCGGGACTAGCGTAACTAATTTTGCCTACGAGCAGTACTTC CASSGTSVTNFAYEQYF
- TRBJ1-2 - TRBV18 TGTGCCAGCTCACCGAGGGAGGACCTGGGGACTGGAACCTATGGCTACACCTTC CASSPREDLGTGTYGYTF
TRBD2 TRBJ2-4 - TRBV9 TGTGCCAGCAGCGTCGGGGGGGCCAAAAACATTCAGTACTTC CASSVGGAKNIQYF
- TRBJ2-2 - TRBV27 TGTGCCAGCAGTCAACGACCGGGTGGGAGGAGAGTAAACCGGGAGCTGTTTTTT CASSQRPGGRRVNRELFF
- TRBJ1-1 - TRBV5-5 TGTGCCAGCAGCGCCCTTGTGGCAGCTAGGAACACTGAAGCTTTCTTT CASSALVAARNTEAFF
- TRBJ1-4 few TRBV25-1 TGTGCCAGCAGCGGTACCCGGACAGATAATGAAAAACTGTTTTTT CASSGTRTDNEKLFF
TRBD1 TRBJ1-2 - TRBV28 TGTGCCAGCAGTTTAGGGACAGGGGGGATAGGGGGCTACACCTTC CASSLGTGGIGGYTF
- TRBJ1-5 - TRBV9 TGTGCCAGCAGCGTCGCCGGGGACAACAGCCAGCCCCAGCATTTT CASSVAGDNSQPQHF
- TRBJ1-5 - TRBV6-6 TGTGCCAGCACTGCCCAGACATTCACAAATCAGCCCCAGCATTTT CASTAQTFTNQPQHF
- TRBJ1-2 - TRBV6-6 TGTGTCAGCAGTTACGAACAGGGAGCTAACTATGGCTACACCTTC CVSSYEQGANYGYTF
TRBD1 TRBJ1-1 - TRBV12-5 TGTGCTAGTGGGACAGGGACGAACACTGAAGCTTTCTTT CASGTGTNTEAFF
TRBD2 TRBJ2-5 many TRBV9 TGTGCCAGCAGCCCGGGACTAGCTCAGAGGTCCCAGTACTTC CASSPGLAQRSQYF